In this sample, the clone carrying this T cell receptor beta chain turned up once. The data were obtained in a study of blood T cell repertoires in COVID-19. In the study overall: Sites in the United States, Italy and Spain provided acute and convalescent COVID-19 samples. From T cells, B-cell-depleted T cells, or PBMCs came the material, which was cDNA or gDNA.

Authors' processing steps: By means of reference gene primer amplification, nucleated cell counts were estimated. TCRdb's copy holds only in-frame clones and misses some; the assay was immunoSEQ multiplex PCR. V, J and clone size are taken as reported in that table, and D and trimming were inferred from the DNA itself. The repertoire holds about 250,000 clones, 88% seen once, with over 1.3% in the top ten. In germline, CDR1 is SGHTA, CDR2 FQGNSA. The CDR3 runs 15 residues. Trimming stripped 3 bases from V and 9 bases from J, with 18 bases between. This TCR was sampled from an elderly man with acute or convalescent COVID-19. Sequencing input: peripheral blood. The chain links TRBV7-2 to TRBJ1-5; D is perhaps TRBD1 (6 bases). CDR3 in amino acids: CASSLDSGDGSPQHF. As DNA, the CDR3 is TGTGCCAGCAGCTTGGACAGCGGGGACGGCTCGCCCCAGCATTTT. Complete variable domain (other parts from reference TRBV7-2 and TRBJ1-5): GAGVSQSPSNKVTEKGKDVELRCDPISGHTALYWYRQSLGQGLEFLIYFQGNSAPDKSGLPSDRFSAERTGGSVSTLTIQRTQQEDSAVYLCASSLDSGDGSPQHFGDGTRLSIL.